The next 15 T cell receptor beta chains were all read from a single sample in a study of graft-versus-host responses after intestinal transplantation. The data were produced by immunoSEQ multiplex PCR, yet TCRdb's version contains in-frame clones alone and is incomplete. The sample carries some 13,000 clones, roughly 35% recorded once. The sample was alloreactive CD4+ T cells from a mixed lymphocyte reaction culture, taken before intestinal transplant. Sample subset: CFSE-low proliferating T cells sorted from approximately 6-day pre-transplant mixed lymphocyte reaction (GvH or HvG direction). The receptors shown here come from a human patient who received an intestinal transplant.

J is TRBJ2-3 and V is TRBV4-3; D not resolved. This CDR3 is 15 amino acids long. Germline values: CDR1 LGHNA, CDR2 YSLEER. V lost 2 bases and J 2 bases, leaving 11 bases between the germline ends. As DNA, the CDR3 is TGCGCCAGCAGCCAACCTTGCTTAGCCACAGATACGCAGTATTTT. This translates into CASSQPCLATDTQYF.

The J gene is TRBJ1-1, the V gene TRBV20-1, with D maybe TRBD1 (5 bases). In germline, CDR1 is DFQATT, CDR2 SNEGSKA (reference sequence). The CDR3 contains 11 residues. The CDR3 sequence: CRARQGTEAFF. The CDR3 DNA reads TGCAGAGCCAGGCAGGGAACTGAAGCTTTCTTT.

This clone has only a few counts. The gene calls are TRBV4-3 and TRBJ2-1; 14 nucleotides agree with TRBD2. The length of the CDR3 is 17 residues. With 4 bases clipped from V and 2 bases from J, the junction kept 4 bases outside the gene matches. Germline-derived CDR1 and CDR2 are LGHNA and YSLEER. The CDR3 region is CASSPSTSGGAYNEQFF. The CDR3 DNA sequence: TGCGCCAGCAGCCCGTCGACTAGCGGGGGGGCCTACAATGAGCAGTTCTTC.

The rearrangement links TRBV2 to TRBJ1-5; a possible D gene is TRBD1 (6 bases). Germline V gene sequence: CDR1 SNHLY, CDR2 FYNNEI. Deletions cut 8 bases from V and 1 base from J, with 15 bases between. The CDR3 is 15 amino acids. For the CDR3, the DNA is TGTGCCAGCGGGAAGGGGGAGTTCAGCAATCAGCCCCAGCATTTT. This sequence encodes CASGKGEFSNQPQHF.

This clone was seen more than once but under ten times. This chain links TRBV10-3 with TRBJ1-2; possibly TRBD1 for D (6 bases). This CDR3 contains 16 residues. Trimming cost V 10 bases and J 0 bases, with 21 bases left between them. Germline V gene sequence: CDR1 ENHRY, CDR2 SYGVKD. CDR3 loop: CASNEGRGLANYGYTF. For the CDR3, the DNA is TGTGCCAGCAACGAGGGCAGGGGCCTAGCTAACTATGGCTACACCTTC.

This clone was found a few times. A read error may produce the germline difference seen at one junction end. V gene TRBV5-4 combines with J gene TRBJ2-7; D not certain. In germline, CDR1 is SGHNT, CDR2 YYREEE (reference sequence). This CDR3 region has 8 residues. Written as DNA, the CDR3 is TGTGCCAGCAGCTTGAATTATTTC. Its translation: CASSLNYF.

The V and J genes are TRBV19 and TRBJ1-5, with no clear D. Germline CDR1 reads LNHDA; CDR2 reads SQIVND (reference sequence). The CDR3 runs 15 residues. With 3 bases removed from V and 2 bases from J, the gap between germline ends came to 11 bases. The CDR3 region has the DNA TGTGCCAGTAGTATTCGAGGGCCGGGCAATCAGCCCCAGCATTTT. Protein: CASSIRGPGNQPQHF. The entire variable domain, with the rest obtained from reference TRBV19 and TRBJ1-5, is as follows: DGGITQSPKYLFRKEGQNVTLSCEQNLNHDAMYWYRQDPGQGLRLIYYSQIVNDFQKGDIAEGYSVSREKKESFPLTVTSAQKNPTAFYLCASSIRGPGNQPQHFGDGTRLSIL.

This chain connects TRBV11-3 to TRBJ1-1; 7 bases map to TRBD1. This CDR3 has 16 amino acids. Germline V gives CDR1 SGHNT, CDR2 YENEEA. J gave up 0 bases and V 5 bases, and 9 bases lay outside the gene matches. CDR3: CASSPQGQIMNTEAFF. As DNA, the CDR3 is TGTGCCAGCAGCCCTCAGGGACAGATAATGAACACTGAAGCTTTCTTT.

The chain carries TRBV11-1 and TRBJ1-2, with a possible D match to TRBD1 (5 bases). Germline loops: CDR1 SGHAT, CDR2 FQDESV (reference sequence). This CDR3 region has 18 residues. V was shortened by 3 bases and J by 3 bases, with 23 bases between the two germline ends. Here the CDR3 DNA reads TGTGCCAGCAGCTTTCCAGTAGACAGACCGACTGCTGACTATGGCTACACCTTC. It encodes CASSFPVDRPTADYGYTF. The whole variable domain, remainder taken from reference TRBV11-1 and TRBJ1-2, is EAEVAQSPRYKITEKSQAVAFWCDPISGHATLYWYRQILGQGPELLVQFQDESVVDDSQLPKDRFSAERLKGVDSTLKIQPAELGDSAMYLCASSFPVDRPTADYGYTFGSGTRLTVV.

By sample fraction, this clone is medium-sized (0.01 to 0.1%). The chain links TRBV2 to TRBJ1-5, with D perhaps matching TRBD1 (6 bases). The ends were cut back, 6 bases at V and 7 bases at J, with 13 bases in the middle. This CDR3 is built from 13 residues. Germline-derived CDR1 and CDR2 are SNHLY and FYNNEI. CDR3: CASRAETGQPQHF. Here the CDR3 DNA reads TGTGCCAGCAGGGCAGAGACAGGCCAGCCCCAGCATTTT.

The rearrangement joins TRBV7-4 to TRBJ2-7, with TRBD1 matching 7 bases. J lost 2 bases, V lost 7 bases, and 14 bases had no gene match. Germline CDR1 reads SGHVT; CDR2 reads SQSDAQ. CDR3 length: 16 residues. The CDR3 spells CASTRGTAPKTYEQYF. CDR3 DNA sequence: TGTGCCAGCACCAGGGGGACAGCGCCCAAAACCTACGAGCAGTACTTC.

This clone ranks as medium-sized. CDR3 bases: TGCGCCAGCAGGGGACTAGTCACAGATACGCAGTATTTT. Protein product: CASRGLVTDTQYF. The chain recombines TRBV5-1 with TRBJ2-3; 8 bases are a match to TRBD2. The CDR3 has 13 amino acids. Germline V gene data show CDR1 as SGHRS and CDR2 as YFSETQ. Trimming took 5 bases from V and 2 from J; bases not matched to a gene: 1.

V is TRBV11-3 and J is TRBJ2-7; D perhaps matches TRBD2 (5 bases). V lost 1 base and J lost 2, with 18 bases in between. The CDR3 loop spans 17 amino acids. Germline V gene sequence: CDR1 SGHNT, CDR2 YENEEA. CDR3 region: CASSLARAEGFPYEQYF. The CDR3 DNA reads TGTGCCAGCAGCTTAGCCCGGGCCGAGGGATTCCCCTACGAGCAGTACTTC.

This chain links TRBV5-1 with TRBJ1-5, with D tentatively TRBD1 (6 bases). The CDR3 totals 15 residues. V was pared by 1 base and J by 4 bases, with 12 bases between. CDR1 and CDR2 from the germline V gene are SGHRS and YFSETQ. The CDR3 loop reads CASSLFGQPNQPQHF. Written as DNA, the CDR3 is TGCGCCAGCAGCTTGTTCGGACAGCCTAATCAGCCCCAGCATTTT.

V usage is TRBV10-1 and J usage is TRBJ1-1, with 11 bases fitting TRBD1. Germline CDR1 WNHNN, CDR2 SYGVQD (reference sequence). Germline trimming cut 2 bases from V and 10 bases from J; bases unmatched to any gene: 6. The CDR3 is made up of 14 amino acids. In DNA form, the CDR3 reads TGCGCCAGCAGTGAGCCCGGGACAGGGGGGAGAGCTTTCTTT. It translates to CASSEPGTGGRAFF.